This T cell receptor beta chain originates from a study of blood T cells in healthy people across ages. General study results and limits: Compared with aged donors, long-lived donors showed fewer expanded clones, suggesting selection. As age increased, TCR beta diversity per million T cells fell in a roughly linear fashion.

The germline CDR1 and CDR2 sequences are SGHRS and YFSETQ. The CDR3 is 15 amino acids. J lost 1 base, V lost 4 bases, and 8 bases had no gene match. The table lists this clonotype with a few counts. The antigen remains undetermined. The second PCR ran about 6 to 12 cycles with a sample-barcoded 5' primer and J-beta primers. TCRdb called the 5' RACE reads again in MiXCR, with one record for every CDR3 protein. In the table there are some 890,000 distinct CDR3 sequences, 25% to 30% of which are singletons. This sample also appeared in a second study, on T cells of mothers and their children. That source adds: Mother-child pairs who were related displayed a slightly higher overlap than unrelated pairs, a difference that was non-significant.

The material sequenced was blood. The chain links TRBV5-1 to TRBJ2-7, with 7 bases that match TRBD1. This clonotype was obtained from a woman in her forties in good health. The CDR3 DNA follows: TGCGCCAGCAGCGCCTGGACAGGCCTTTCCTACGAGCAGTACTTC. Its protein is CASSAWTGLSYEQYF.